The 30 T cell receptor beta chains given below trace back to one sample, sequenced in a study of T cell changes during pregnancy in multiple sclerosis. Sequencing used immunoSEQ multiplex PCR; TCRdb keeps in-frame clones, though not all of them. The repertoire holds around 97,000 clones, with around 91% as singletons. Source: peripheral blood, taken after pregnancy. The origin of the receptors is a female donor with multiple sclerosis, enrolled in a pregnancy study.

The chain uses TRBV7-9 and TRBJ1-1; 7 bases line up with TRBD1. V dropped 5 bases and J dropped 4; count of bases not matched to a gene: 7. The germline V gene encodes CDR1 SEHNR and CDR2 FQNEAQ (reference sequence). The CDR3 length is 14 residues. The chain's CDR3 is CASSGQVFSTEAFF. CDR3 bases: TGTGCCAGCAGCGGACAGGTGTTCTCCACTGAAGCTTTCTTT.

Points on this clone: This same CDR3 is encoded by further DNA sequences in the sample. The chain couples TRBV9 to TRBJ2-1, with 7 nucleotides matching TRBD1. Germline lookup yields CDR1 SGDLS and CDR2 YYNGEE. Trimming cost V 0 bases and J 4 bases; bases outside gene matches: 4. The CDR3 has 15 residues. DNA for the CDR3: TGTGCCAGCAGCGTAGACGGGACAGCATACAATGAGCAGTTCTTC. Translating it yields CASSVDGTAYNEQFF.

The chain recombines TRBV19 with TRBJ1-1, with TRBD1 identical over 7 bases. This CDR3 comprises 13 residues. J was trimmed by 3 bases and V by 9 bases; bases with no gene match: 7. From germline, CDR1 is LNHDA and CDR2 SQIVND (reference sequence). The CDR3 loop is CASLQGPDTEAFF. The DNA of the CDR3 is TGTGCCAGCCTACAGGGGCCGGACACTGAAGCTTTCTTT.

This sequence joins TRBV5-1 and TRBJ1-1, with 7 bases matching TRBD1. After removal of 4 bases from V and 4 bases from J, the junction contained 7 bases not matched to a gene. This CDR3 region has 14 residues. CDR1 and CDR2 (germline): SGHRS, YFSETQ. The CDR3 is CASSPTGLSTEAFF. In DNA form, the CDR3 reads TGCGCCAGCAGCCCGACAGGGCTGAGCACTGAAGCTTTCTTT.

The rearrangement uses TRBV28 and TRBJ1-2; 7 positions match TRBD1. V shed 2 bases, J shed 8 bases, and the junction held 5 bases outside the gene matches. Germline loops: CDR1 MDHEN, CDR2 SYDVKM. This CDR3 spans 13 amino acids. The CDR3 protein is CASSLADRPGYTF. The CDR3 DNA reads TGTGCCAGCAGTTTAGCGGACAGGCCAGGCTACACCTTC.

V gene TRBV10-3 combines with J gene TRBJ1-1, with D tentatively TRBD1 (5 bases). Germline V gene lookup returns CDR1 ENHRY and CDR2 SYGVKD. The CDR3 contains 13 residues. Between the trimmed V and J ends, which lost 8 bases and 1 base, there was a span of 11 bases. This CDR3 reads CAIGAEGNTEAFF. The CDR3 DNA sequence: TGTGCCATCGGGGCAGAAGGGAACACTGAAGCTTTCTTT.

The chain couples TRBV6-6 to TRBJ1-2, with D unclear. CDR1 and CDR2 (germline): MNHNY, SVGAGI (reference sequence). V gave up 5 bases and J gave up 4 bases, with 14 bases separating them. The length of the CDR3 is 14 residues. Written as DNA, the CDR3 is TGTGCCAGCAGTCCGGGTCCCGTCGGCTATGGCTACACCTTC. It codes for CASSPGPVGYGYTF.

The rearrangement joins TRBV5-1 to TRBJ1-1, with D perhaps TRBD1 (6 bases). The germline V gene has CDR1 SGHRS and CDR2 YFSETQ. This CDR3 region has 15 residues. The V end lost 4 bases, the J end lost 1 base, and 14 bases lay between the germline ends. DNA of the CDR3: TGCGCCAGCAGCGGGGGTGACAGGAGGAACACTGAAGCTTTCTTT. Protein sequence: CASSGGDRRNTEAFF.

The chain employs TRBV27 and TRBJ1-2, with D possibly TRBD1 on 5 matching bases. Germline CDR1 reads MNHEY; CDR2 reads SMNVEV (reference sequence). Trimming cost V 6 bases and J 4 bases, with 18 bases left between them. The CDR3 spans 15 residues. CDR3 in amino acids: CASSPRGSTVYGYTF. The CDR3 region has the DNA TGTGCCAGCAGCCCTAGGGGCTCGACGGTCTATGGCTACACCTTC.

The chain has TRBV19 and TRBJ1-6; possibly TRBD1 for D (6 bases). The CDR3 is 15 residues long. Germline V gene lookup returns CDR1 LNHDA and CDR2 SQIVND (reference sequence). V was cut by 6 bases and J by 6 bases, with 15 bases left in between. This CDR3 is CASRAPGAINSPLHF. The DNA for the CDR3 is TGTGCCAGTAGGGCCCCAGGGGCCATTAATTCACCCCTCCACTTT.

This rearrangement joins TRBV18 to TRBJ2-4, with TRBD1 matching 11 bases. The CDR3 spans 15 residues. CDR1 is KGHSH, CDR2 LQKENI, per germline. J gave up 6 bases and V 0 bases, and 1 base lay outside the gene matches. CDR3 DNA sequence: TGTGCCAGCTCACCACCGGGACAGGGGGGAAACATTCAGTACTTC. It codes for CASSPPGQGGNIQYF.

The rearrangement joins TRBV5-4 to TRBJ2-2; D not certain. The length of the CDR3 is 15 residues. Trimming took off 0 bases at V and 6 bases at J, with 12 bases between the two ends. Germline V CDR1 and CDR2: SGHNT, YYREEE (reference sequence). CDR3 nucleotides: TGTGCCAGCAGCTTGGACAGTCTCGTCTCCGGGGAGCTGTTTTTT. Its protein product is CASSLDSLVSGELFF. The complete variable domain, with remaining parts taken from reference TRBV5-4 and TRBJ2-2, reads ETGVTQSPTHLIKTRGQQVTLRCSSQSGHNTVSWYQQALGQGPQFIFQYYREEENGRGNFPPRFSGLQFPNYSSELNVNALELDDSALYLCASSLDSLVSGELFFGEGSRLTVL.

The chain recombines TRBV11-2 with TRBJ2-6; 11 nucleotides line up with TRBD2. The junction had 5 bases not matched to a gene; V was cut back by 4 bases and J by 3 bases. This CDR3 spans 17 amino acids. Germline V lookup: CDR1 SGHAT, CDR2 FQNNGV. CDR3: CASSSTLAGGGANVLTF. The CDR3 nucleotides read TGTGCCAGCAGCTCCACCCTAGCGGGGGGTGGGGCCAACGTCCTGACTTTC. The full variable domain, rest sourced from reference TRBV11-2 and TRBJ2-6, is EAGVAQSPRYKIIEKRQSVAFWCNPISGHATLYWYQQILGQGPKLLIQFQNNGVVDDSQLPKDRFSAERLKGVDSTLKIQPAKLEDSAVYLCASSSTLAGGGANVLTFGAGSRLTVL.

This sequence joins TRBV19 and TRBJ1-5; possibly TRBD1 for D (5 bases). The V gene's germline CDR1 is LNHDA and CDR2 SQIVND (reference sequence). This CDR3 has 16 residues. V shed 4 bases and J shed 5 bases, with 18 bases lying between them. Here the CDR3 DNA reads TGTGCCAGTAGTAGCTACCTGGGCAGGGCGGATCAGCCCCAGCATTTT. It is translated as CASSSYLGRADQPQHF.

In this sample, this clone turned up once. This chain joins TRBV5-1 and TRBJ2-4; TRBD2 agrees at 8 bases. V gave up 4 bases and J gave up 0 bases; unmatched junction bases: 6. The CDR3 contains 16 residues. The germline CDR1 and CDR2 sequences are SGHRS and YFSETQ. The CDR3 DNA reads TGCGCCAGCAGCCCCATCGGGGGGGTAGCCAAAAACATTCAGTACTTC. Translated: CASSPIGGVAKNIQYF.

The chain joins TRBV27 to TRBJ1-5; 12 nucleotides align to TRBD1. CDR3 length: 19 residues. The germline gives CDR1 MNHEY, CDR2 SMNVEV (reference sequence). The V gene end was trimmed by 5 bases and the J gene end by 1 base; junction bases not matched to a gene: 12. The DNA for the CDR3 is TGTGCCAGCAGTAAACTCCCGGGACAGGGGGCGCGGAGCAATCAGCCCCAGCATTTT. Its translation: CASSKLPGQGARSNQPQHF.

The genes are TRBV30 and TRBJ1-3; the D is unclear. Germline CDR1 reads GTSNPN; CDR2 reads SVGIG (reference sequence). The CDR3 covers 16 residues. V lost 0 bases and J 0 bases, leaving 12 bases between the germline ends. This chain's CDR3 is CAWSVNRLISGNTIYF. The CDR3 DNA reads as TGTGCCTGGAGTGTAAACAGATTGATCTCTGGAAACACCATATATTTT. The full variable domain, with the rest looked up from reference TRBV30 and TRBJ1-3, is SQTIHQWPATLVQPVGSPLSLECTVEGTSNPNLYWYRQAAGRGLQLLFYSVGIGQISSEVPQNLSASRPQDRQFILSSKKLLLSDSGFYLCAWSVNRLISGNTIYFGEGSWLTVV.

The chain recombines TRBV10-3 with TRBJ2-3; 11 nucleotides agree with TRBD1. The V gene end was trimmed by 4 bases and the J gene end by 4 bases; junction bases not matched to a gene: 19. Looked up from germline, CDR1 is ENHRY and CDR2 is SYGVKD. This CDR3 is 20 amino acids long. The chain's CDR3 is CAISATGTGGGMAKADTQYF. The DNA of the CDR3 is TGTGCCATCAGTGCCACCGGGACAGGGGGAGGCATGGCGAAGGCAGATACGCAGTATTTT.

The chain recombines TRBV21-1 with TRBJ2-3; the table assigns TRBD2, which was not confirmed against the DNA. TRBV21-1 is a listed pseudogene. The CDR3 is 20 amino acids. The CDR3 here is CASSKGGTSGRWLGTDTQYF. In DNA, the CDR3 is TGTGCCAGCAGCAAAGGAGGGACTAGCGGGAGGTGGTTAGGCACAGATACGCAGTATTTT.

Here the CDR3 DNA reads TGTGCCAGCAGTCTCACCGGGGGAGCGAATGAAAAACTGTTTTTT. Protein sequence: CASSLTGGANEKLFF. V gene TRBV28 combines with J gene TRBJ1-4, with D perhaps matching TRBD1 (5 bases). This CDR3 comprises 15 residues. Trimming removed 5 bases at V and 5 bases at J, with 15 bases between. Germline V gives CDR1 MDHEN, CDR2 SYDVKM.

This chain connects TRBV7-6 to TRBJ2-3; D call uncertain. Germline V lookup: CDR1 SGHVS, CDR2 FNYEAQ. This CDR3 is 13 amino acids long. With 1 base removed from V and 4 bases from J, the gap between germline ends came to 6 bases. CDR3 bases: TGTGCCAGCAGCTTAGGAGGTGCAGATACGCAGTATTTT. Its protein product is CASSLGGADTQYF.

V usage is TRBV6-5 and J usage is TRBJ1-1, with TRBD1 identical over 10 bases. Losses at the gene ends were 5 bases for V and 4 bases for J; bases not matched to a gene: 7. CDR3 length: 15 amino acids. Germline values: CDR1 MNHEY, CDR2 SVGAGI. The CDR3 sequence is CASSAQTGGITEAFF. For the CDR3, the DNA is TGTGCCAGCAGTGCCCAGACAGGGGGCATCACTGAAGCTTTCTTT.

The V call is TRBV2, the J call TRBJ1-5; tentative D call: TRBD1 (5 bases). There are 15 residues in the CDR3. Germline CDR1 SNHLY, CDR2 FYNNEI. V lost 6 bases to trimming and J lost 7 bases, with 19 bases between them. The CDR3 nucleotides read TGTGCCAGCAGCGTCACCGCAGGGTCGCGCCAGCCCCAGCATTTT. Amino acid sequence: CASSVTAGSRQPQHF.

V gene TRBV28 combines with J gene TRBJ2-7; D possibly corresponds to TRBD2 (6 bases). V lost 6 bases, J lost 4 bases, and 7 bases lay in between. Germline V lookup: CDR1 MDHEN, CDR2 SYDVKM. This CDR3 contains 11 residues. The CDR3 coding sequence is TGTGCCAGCAGCGGGAGTTACGAGCAGTACTTC. As protein: CASSGSYEQYF.

The table lists this clone with a count of one. The chain employs TRBV10-1 and TRBJ2-1, with 10 bases matching TRBD1. The V gene's germline CDR1 is WNHNN and CDR2 SYGVQD (reference sequence). J lost 8 bases, V lost 9 bases, and 4 bases had no gene match. CDR3 size: 12 residues. The CDR3 loop reads CARPTGGDEQFF. The DNA of the CDR3 is TGCGCCAGACCGACAGGGGGCGATGAGCAGTTCTTC.

This clone was seen a single time. The chain employs TRBV7-3 and TRBJ2-3; the D is unclear. Per germline, CDR1 SGHTA and CDR2 FQGTGA. CDR3 length: 16 residues. V was pared by 2 bases and J by 0 bases, with 12 bases between. CDR3 nucleotide sequence: TGTGCCAGCAGCTTAGGCCCCAGGTCTAGCACAGATACGCAGTATTTT. Its protein product is CASSLGPRSSTDTQYF.

The chain joins TRBV18 to TRBJ1-2, with D hard to call. Germline CDR1 reads KGHSH; CDR2 reads LQKENI. The ends were cut back, 3 bases at V and 6 bases at J, with 8 bases in the middle. The CDR3 consists of 12 residues. CDR3 nucleotide sequence: TGTGCCAGCTCACCGAGTCCCCATGGCTACACCTTC. This translates into CASSPSPHGYTF.

This clone has a single count. This chain links TRBV9 with TRBJ2-2; TRBD2 matches 9 bases. Germline lookup yields CDR1 SGDLS and CDR2 YYNGEE. The CDR3 contains 15 residues. J gave up 6 bases and V 2 bases, and 5 bases lay outside the gene matches. The CDR3 bases are TGTGCCAGCAGCGTCGGCGGGGGGGCGTCCGGGGAGCTGTTTTTT. It yields the protein CASSVGGGASGELFF.

V gene TRBV4-3 combines with J gene TRBJ2-1, with D possibly being TRBD2 (6 bases). Looked up from germline, CDR1 is LGHNA and CDR2 is YSLEER. Trimming left V 0 bases short and J 4 bases short, with 10 bases between. This CDR3 spans 15 amino acids. This CDR3 is CASSQDPSVYNEQFF. CDR3 sequence (DNA): TGCGCCAGCAGCCAAGACCCTAGCGTTTACAATGAGCAGTTCTTC.

CDR3 nucleotide sequence: TGTGCCAGCAGCTCGGGACAGGGTACAGATACGCAGTATTTT. Its translation is CASSSGQGTDTQYF. The chain is built from TRBV5-4 and TRBJ2-3; 9 positions agree with TRBD1. Germline CDR1 is SGHNT and CDR2 is YYREEE (reference sequence). The trim removed 3 bases at V and 3 bases at J, leaving 2 bases unmatched. The CDR3 spans 14 residues.